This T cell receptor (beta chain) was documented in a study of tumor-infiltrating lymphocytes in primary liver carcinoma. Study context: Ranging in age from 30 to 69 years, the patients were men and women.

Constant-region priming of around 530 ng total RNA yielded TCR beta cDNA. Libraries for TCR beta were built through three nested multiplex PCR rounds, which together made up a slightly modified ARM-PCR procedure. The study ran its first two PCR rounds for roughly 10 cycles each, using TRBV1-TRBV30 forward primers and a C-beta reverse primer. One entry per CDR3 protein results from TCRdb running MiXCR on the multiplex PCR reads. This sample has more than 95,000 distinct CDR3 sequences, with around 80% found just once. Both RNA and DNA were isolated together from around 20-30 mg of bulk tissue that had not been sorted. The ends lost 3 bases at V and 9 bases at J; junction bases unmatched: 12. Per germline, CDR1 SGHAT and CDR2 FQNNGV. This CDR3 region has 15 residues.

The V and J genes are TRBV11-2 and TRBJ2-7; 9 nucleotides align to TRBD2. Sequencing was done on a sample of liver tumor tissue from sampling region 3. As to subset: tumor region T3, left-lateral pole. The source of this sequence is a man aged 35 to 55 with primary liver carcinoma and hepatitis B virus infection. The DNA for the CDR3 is TGTGCCAGCAGCTTGGAAGCTAGCGGGAAACACGGGCAGTACTTC. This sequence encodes CASSLEASGKHGQYF.